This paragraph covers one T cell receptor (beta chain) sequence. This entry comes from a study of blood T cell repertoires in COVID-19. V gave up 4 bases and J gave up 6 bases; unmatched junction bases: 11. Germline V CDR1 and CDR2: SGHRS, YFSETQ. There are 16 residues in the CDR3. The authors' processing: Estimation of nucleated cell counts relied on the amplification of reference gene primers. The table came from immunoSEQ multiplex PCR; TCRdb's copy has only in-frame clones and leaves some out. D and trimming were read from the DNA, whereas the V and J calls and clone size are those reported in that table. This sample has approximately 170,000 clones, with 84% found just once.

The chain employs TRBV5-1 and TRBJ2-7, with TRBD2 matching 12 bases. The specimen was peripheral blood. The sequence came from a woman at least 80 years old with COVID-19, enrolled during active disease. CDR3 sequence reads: CASSEQPPGLAGEQYF. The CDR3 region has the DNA TGCGCCAGCAGCGAACAACCTCCGGGACTAGCGGGCGAGCAGTACTTC.